Sequencing of this TCR beta chain was carried out in a study of T cell responses to AZD1222 COVID-19 vaccine. Study outcomes and limitations: There were mostly white British donors and more females than males, and clonal diversity was possibly underestimated.

Sequencing was performed with immunoSEQ multiplex PCR; in TCRdb, only in-frame clones are kept and a portion is missing. The table includes tens of thousands of clones, roughly 84% detected once. For this clone: Its antigen is unidentified.

Source: peripheral blood, taken on day 0 of AZD1222 vaccination. This clonotype was sampled from an adult in good health.

In DNA form, the CDR3 reads TGTGCCAGTAACACAGGGATCTATGGCTACACCTTC. This codes for CASNTGIYGYTF. V is TRBV19 and J is TRBJ1-2, with a tentative D call TRBD1 (6 bases). Germline V CDR1 and CDR2: LNHDA, SQIVND (reference sequence). CDR3 length equals 12 residues. V was clipped by 7 bases and J by 4 bases, with 10 bases between them.